The clone carrying this T cell receptor beta chain was observed a handful of times. The data derive from a study of response to subunit inactivated influenza vaccine. The trim removed 0 bases at V and 5 bases at J, leaving 3 bases unmatched. The CDR3 extends over 14 amino acids. The V gene's germline CDR1 is MNHEY and CDR2 SVGAGI. Via MiXCR, TCRdb re-called the RT-PCR reads, giving one row per CDR3 protein. There are hundreds of thousands of distinct CDR3 sequences in the sample; 10% to 12% occur only once, and approximately 10% lies in the top ten. The sample was also reused in another study, on T cells expressing NK-cell markers. From that report: TCR beta libraries carry UMIs added by 5'RACE template switching.

The V gene is TRBV6-5, the J gene TRBJ2-5, with TRBD1 matching 7 bases. The clonotype was recovered from a man aged 50-59 years who received an inactivated influenza vaccine. Specimen: PBMCs from blood, collected on the day of vaccination. The CDR3: CASSYSTGPETQYF. DNA of the CDR3: TGTGCCAGCAGTTACTCGACAGGGCCCGAGACCCAGTACTTC.